This is a list of T cell receptor beta chains from one sample in a study of early T cells in non-severe SARS-CoV-2 infection. TCRdb re-derived calls from the 5' RACE reads in MiXCR, one entry per CDR3 protein. Among 65,000 to 85,000 distinct CDR3 sequences listed, roughly 12% were seen once. The sample consisted of whole blood. The receptors were gathered from an adult who was a healthcare worker with PCR-confirmed SARS-CoV-2 infection or an uninfected control (not recorded which). Each CDR3 is given with its conserved first and last residue. A D gene is named only where the DNA matches it firmly. Some rows have no size entry. The others give once, few or many, or a class for an expanded clone.

>-|TRBV20-1|13|TRBJ2-7|-
TGCAGTGCTAGCCGGCAAGGTCGGAACGAGCAGTACTTC
CSASRQGRNEQYF
>TRBD1|TRBV12-3/TRBV12-4|15|TRBJ1-5|-
TGTGCCAGCAGTCCGGGACAGGGGGTAGTTCAGCCCCAGCATTTT
CASSPGQGVVQPQHF
>-|TRBV28|18|TRBJ2-6|few
TGTGCCAGCAGTCCCTTCGCTAGCAAAACCTCTGGGGCCAACGTCCTGACTTTC
CASSPFASKTSGANVLTF
>-|TRBV12-3/TRBV12-4|14|TRBJ2-7|many
TGTGCCAGCAGTTTAGCGAGAGGGGGGTCTTGGCAGTACTTC
CASSLARGGSWQYF
>TRBD2|TRBV5-1|16|TRBJ2-3|few
TGCGCCAGCAGCTTGATTGGGACTAGGAGCACAGATACGCAGTATTTT
CASSLIGTRSTDTQYF
>-|TRBV29-1|14|TRBJ2-2|-
TGCAGCGTTGTTTGGCAGGGAGGCACCGGGGAGCTGTTTTTT
CSVVWQGGTGELFF
>TRBD2|TRBV28|13|TRBJ2-5|few
TGTGCCAGTCGGGAGGCCTACCAAGAGACCCAGTACTTC
CASREAYQETQYF
>TRBD1|TRBV6-6|14|TRBJ2-2|-
TGTGCCAGCGGCGGGACAGGGAAGACCGGGGAGCTGTTTTTT
CASGGTGKTGELFF
>-|TRBV27|14|TRBJ1-4|-
TGTGCCAGCAGCCGGGAGGGGCCTAATGAAAAACTGTTTTTT
CASSREGPNEKLFF
>TRBD1|TRBV12-3/TRBV12-4|17|TRBJ1-1|many
TGTGCCAGCGCGAAAGGTTCCGGAGGGACAGGGATCACTGAAGCTTTCTTT
CASAKGSGGTGITEAFF
>TRBD2|TRBV7-9|24|TRBJ2-1|-
TGTGCCAGCAGCTTAGGTTTGTTGTCGTATGGGACTAGCGGGGGGGACAACACCTACAATGAGCAGTTCTTC
CASSLGLLSYGTSGGDNTYNEQFF
>-|TRBV3-1|17|TRBJ2-3|few
TGTGCCAGCAGCCAAGCAGAGACGGAGGCAGGCACAGATACGCAGTATTTT
CASSQAETEAGTDTQYF
>-|TRBV7-8|15|TRBJ1-1|many
TGTGCCAGCAGCTTATTATTTGGGGGAGGCACTGAAGCTTTCTTT
CASSLLFGGGTEAFF
>TRBD2|TRBV7-9|15|TRBJ2-1|-
TGTGCCAGCAGCTTAATTAGCGGGAGGGCCAGAGAGCAGTTCTTC
CASSLISGRAREQFF
>-|TRBV29-1|12|TRBJ2-3|-
TGCAGCGTTGGACAGCTAACAGATACGCAGTATTTT
CSVGQLTDTQYF
>-|TRBV5-1|14|TRBJ1-4|-
TGCGCCAGCAGCTTGTATGGGGGCGGTGAAAAACTGTTTTTT
CASSLYGGGEKLFF
>-|TRBV6-2/TRBV6-3|14|TRBJ2-1|-
TGTGCCAGCAGTAAGGGACGGTCCTACAATGAGCAGTTCTTC
CASSKGRSYNEQFF
>-|TRBV21-1|13|TRBJ2-3|few
TGTGCCATCGGGACTAGCGGCACAGATACGCAGTATTTT
CAIGTSGTDTQYF
>TRBD2|TRBV7-8|15|TRBJ2-7|few
TGTGCCAGCAGCTTAGTGGGGACTAGTGTGTACGAGCAGTACTTC
CASSLVGTSVYEQYF
>-|TRBV27|14|TRBJ2-5|many
TGTGCCAGCAGTTTAGTAGGGAACCAAGAGACCCAGTACTTC
CASSLVGNQETQYF
>TRBD1|TRBV20-1|14|TRBJ1-1|few
TGCAGTGCCAGTAAACAGGGGCGGGAATCTGAAGCTTTCTTT
CSASKQGRESEAFF
>-|TRBV6-2/TRBV6-3|16|TRBJ1-5|many
TGTGCCAGCAGTTACTCAGAGTGGAGGAGCAATCAGCCCCAGCATTTT
CASSYSEWRSNQPQHF
>-|TRBV28|16|TRBJ1-1|-
TGTGCCAGCAGTTCACGACAGAAGCTGCTAAACACTGAAGCTTTCTTT
CASSSRQKLLNTEAFF
>TRBD1|TRBV7-9|16|TRBJ1-2|few
TGTGCCAGCAGCCAAGGACAGGGGGCGACTAACTATGGCTACACCTTC
CASSQGQGATNYGYTF
>-|TRBV10-2|12|TRBJ1-5|few
TGCGCCAGCAGTTATAGGGAACAGCCCCAGCATTTT
CASSYREQPQHF
>-|TRBV7-9|15|TRBJ2-3|few
TGTGCCAGCAGCCTCCACTCCCTAGCGTCAGATACGCAGTATTTT
CASSLHSLASDTQYF
>TRBD2|TRBV20-1|16|TRBJ2-1|many
TGCAGCACCCCGTCCTCTACTAGCGGCTCCTACAATGAGCAGTTCTTC
CSTPSSTSGSYNEQFF
>-|TRBV27|15|TRBJ1-5|-
TGTGCCAGCAGTTTATCATCACAGTATGTATGGCCCCAGCATTTT
CASSLSSQYVWPQHF
>TRBD2|TRBV20-1|17|TRBJ2-7|-
TGCAGTGCTAGAGTCTTAACGTTAGCGGGAGGGGCCTACGAGCAGTACTTC
CSARVLTLAGGAYEQYF
>TRBD1|TRBV28|16|TRBJ1-2|few
TGTGCCAGCAGTTCCCGAGCGAGGACAGGGCACTATGGCTACACCTTC
CASSSRARTGHYGYTF
>-|TRBV6-2/TRBV6-3|16|TRBJ1-5|few
TGTGCCAGCAGTTACTCGAGCAGGGGAGGCAATCAGCCCCAGCATTTT
CASSYSSRGGNQPQHF
>-|TRBV27|16|TRBJ1-5|many
TGTGCCAGCAGTCCCTACCGGGGAGCTAGCAATCAGCCCCAGCATTTT
CASSPYRGASNQPQHF
>-|TRBV7-2|16|TRBJ2-1|few
TGTGCCAGCAGTTCCGGCGGGGGCTACTCCTACAATGAGCAGTTCTTC
CASSSGGGYSYNEQFF
>-|TRBV20-1|10|TRBJ2-3|many
TGCAGTGCTAGAGCAGATACGCAGTATTTT
CSARADTQYF
>-|TRBV19|15|TRBJ2-5|-
TGTGCCAGTAGTATAGACGTGACCGGACAAGAGACCCAGTACTTC
CASSIDVTGQETQYF
>-|TRBV28|12|TRBJ2-5|few
TGTGCCAGCAGTTTGGGGGCAGGGACCCAGTACTTC
CASSLGAGTQYF
>-|TRBV19|14|TRBJ2-2|-
TGTGCCAGTAGTATAGTAGGAGTCACCGGGGAGCTGTTTTTT
CASSIVGVTGELFF
>TRBD1|TRBV2|13|TRBJ1-2|few
TGTGCCAGCAGTGGGACAGGGGTGGGCGGCTACACCTTC
CASSGTGVGGYTF
>-|TRBV3-1|13|TRBJ1-4|many
TGTGCCAGCAGCCTCAGGGGCGACGGGGAACTGTTTTTT
CASSLRGDGELFF
>-|TRBV12-3/TRBV12-4|15|TRBJ1-5|many
TGTGCCAGCAGCTCTGACAGGTATAGCAATCAGCCCCAGCATTTT
CASSSDRYSNQPQHF
>-|TRBV25-1|12|TRBJ2-1|-
TGTGCCAGCAGTGAATTCAACAATGAGCAGTTCTTC
CASSEFNNEQFF
>-|TRBV10-2|13|TRBJ1-5|-
TGCGCCAGCAGTGAGAGCCGTTATCAGCCCCAGCATTTT
CASSESRYQPQHF
>TRBD1|TRBV13|16|TRBJ1-5|few
TGTGCCAGCAGCTTTGGACAGGGGAAAGGCAATCAGCCCCAGCATTTT
CASSFGQGKGNQPQHF
>TRBD1|TRBV20-1|13|TRBJ2-1|-
TGCAGTGCTACCGGGACAGGGGGCGATGAGCAGTTCTTC
CSATGTGGDEQFF
>-|TRBV5-6|12|TRBJ1-1|few
TGTGCCAGCAGTTCAGGGGCCACTGAAGCTTTCTTT
CASSSGATEAFF
>-|TRBV27|13|TRBJ2-5|-
TGTGCCAGCAGTCGTTGGTACCAAGAGACCCAGTACTTC
CASSRWYQETQYF
>TRBD2|TRBV6-2/TRBV6-3|14|TRBJ2-1|many
TGTGCCACCCACCTTAAAGCGGGGTCTCGTGAGCAGTTCTTC
CATHLKAGSREQFF
>TRBD2|TRBV28|15|TRBJ2-1|-
TGTGCCAGCAGTTTATCCGGGGGGGCCGGTAATGAGCAGTTCTTC
CASSLSGGAGNEQFF
>-|TRBV6-1|14|TRBJ1-5|few
TGTGCCAGCAGTAAACATGAGGTATCGCAGCCCCAGCATTTT
CASSKHEVSQPQHF
>-|TRBV18|13|TRBJ2-1|-
TGTGCCAGCTCGTTGGACAGAAACAATGAGCAGTTCTTC
CASSLDRNNEQFF
>TRBD1|TRBV29-1|15|TRBJ1-1|few
TGCAGCGTTGAAGATATAGACAGGGGGAACACTGAAGCTTTCTTT
CSVEDIDRGNTEAFF
>-|TRBV12-3/TRBV12-4|12|TRBJ2-7|many
TGTGCCAGCAGTTCCGGGACACGGGAGCAGTACTTC
CASSSGTREQYF
>-|TRBV24-1|12|TRBJ2-1|-
TGTGCCACTCCAAGGGGGTACAATGAGCAGTTCTTC
CATPRGYNEQFF
>-|TRBV6-2/TRBV6-3|15|TRBJ2-1|many
TGTGCCAGCGCTACGCTACTCTACTCCTACAATGAGCAGTTCTTC
CASATLLYSYNEQFF
>-|TRBV11-2|14|TRBJ2-1|few
TGTGCCAGCAGCCTCTTCCGGTGGGGCAATGAGCAGTTCTTC
CASSLFRWGNEQFF
>-|TRBV19|14|TRBJ2-7|many
TGTGCCAGTAGTAGAAGGGCGGACCCCTACGAGCAGTACTTC
CASSRRADPYEQYF
>-|TRBV3-1|13|TRBJ1-1|-
TGTGCCAGCGGTGGGCCCTTGAACACTGAAGCTTTCTTT
CASGGPLNTEAFF